The 27 T cell receptor beta chains reported below all come from one sample, sequenced in a study of blood T cell repertoires in COVID-19. Some clones are missing from TCRdb's copy, which holds only in-frame ones; the method was immunoSEQ multiplex PCR. The profile shows 270,000 or so clones, about 89% of them singletons. Material for sequencing was peripheral blood. The receptors shown here come from a man aged 35 to 55 with acute or convalescent COVID-19.

The rearrangement joins TRBV14 to TRBJ1-3; TRBD1 aligns across 7 bases. With 2 bases clipped from V and 0 bases from J, the junction kept 4 bases outside the gene matches. Germline CDR1 and CDR2: SGHDN and FVKESK. The CDR3 has 16 amino acids. DNA for the CDR3: TGTGCCAGCAGCCAAACAGGGGCCCTCTCTGGAAACACCATATATTTT. Translating gives CASSQTGALSGNTIYF.

The genes are TRBV5-1 and TRBJ2-3; 7 positions match TRBD2. The CDR3 sequence is 14 residues long. Germline loops: CDR1 SGHRS, CDR2 YFSETQ. The V and J ends lost 4 bases and 6 bases, in that order; junction bases with no gene match: 8. The CDR3 spells CASSRTGGLDTQYF. The DNA of the CDR3 is TGCGCCAGCAGCAGAACGGGGGGACTTGATACGCAGTATTTT.

With regard to this clone: Other DNA sequences in this specimen translate into the identical CDR3. This chain links TRBV2 with TRBJ1-5, with no clear D. The CDR3 sequence is 14 residues long. Germline CDR1 SNHLY, CDR2 FYNNEI. V lost 4 bases and J 4 bases, leaving 11 bases between the germline ends. The CDR3 DNA reads TGTGCCAGCAGTGGAGGGTTGGGGAATCAGCCCCAGCATTTT. Translated, it gives CASSGGLGNQPQHF.

The rearrangement uses TRBV5-4 and TRBJ1-2, with a possible D match to TRBD1 (6 bases). CDR1 and CDR2 (germline): SGHNT, YYREEE (reference sequence). The CDR3 length is 13 residues. Deletions cut 0 bases from V and 8 bases from J, with 11 bases between. Here the CDR3 reads CASSLDRARGYTF. The DNA for the CDR3 is TGTGCCAGCAGCTTGGACAGGGCTAGGGGCTACACCTTC.

The chain carries TRBV7-2 and TRBJ1-5; 8 positions match TRBD1. This CDR3 has 17 amino acids. The V gene's germline CDR1 is SGHTA and CDR2 FQGNSA. V lost 0 bases to trimming and J lost 5 bases; unmatched junction nucleotides: 9. This CDR3 reads CASSLAGIGQGDQPQHF. In DNA, the CDR3 is TGTGCCAGCAGCTTAGCGGGAATCGGACAGGGCGATCAGCCCCAGCATTTT.

The chain links TRBV10-1 to TRBJ2-7; a weak D match, TRBD1 (6 bases). Per the germline V gene, CDR1 is WNHNN and CDR2 is SYGVQD (reference sequence). This CDR3 is 13 amino acids long. Trimming took 6 bases from V and 3 from J, leaving 12 bases between them. In DNA, the CDR3 is TGCGCCAGCAGCCCGGACAGCCACTACGAGCAGTACTTC. It is translated as CASSPDSHYEQYF.

V gene TRBV4-2 combines with J gene TRBJ2-1; 11 bases line up with TRBD2. Trimming cost V 3 bases and J 2 bases; bases outside gene matches: 18. The germline V gene encodes CDR1 LGHNA and CDR2 YNFKEQ. CDR3 length: 21 amino acids. CDR3 residues: CASSQVFSGTSGKTPYNEQFF. As DNA, the CDR3 is TGTGCCAGCAGCCAGGTTTTCTCCGGGACTAGCGGCAAAACCCCCTACAATGAGCAGTTCTTC.

The chain employs TRBV29-1 and TRBJ2-7, with 7 nucleotides matching TRBD1. The germline V gene has CDR1 SQVTM and CDR2 ANQGSEA. CDR3 length equals 19 residues. The trim removed 3 bases at V and 4 bases at J, leaving 24 bases unmatched. The CDR3 loop reads CSVDLRLGQSGQLDYEQYF. CDR3 sequence (DNA): TGCAGCGTTGATTTGAGGTTGGGACAGTCCGGGCAATTAGATTACGAGCAGTACTTC.

CDR3 protein: CASSLLGPGEAFF. As DNA, the CDR3 is TGTGCCAGCAGTTTATTGGGCCCCGGGGAGGCTTTCTTT. V and J are TRBV27 and TRBJ1-1; D is unclear. The CDR3 is 13 amino acids. The germline V and J ends were trimmed by 1 base and 11 bases, with 14 bases remaining between them. The germline V gene has CDR1 MNHEY and CDR2 SMNVEV (reference sequence).

This clone has just one count. The chain links TRBV6-2 or TRBV6-3 to TRBJ2-5, with 8 bases lining up with TRBD2. The ends lost 6 bases at V and 4 bases at J; junction bases unmatched: 10. Germline V gene data show CDR1 as MNHEY and CDR2 as SVGEGT. The CDR3 totals 15 residues. This chain's CDR3 is CASSPGGAGAETQYF. CDR3 coding DNA: TGTGCCAGCAGCCCCGGAGGAGCGGGGGCAGAGACCCAGTACTTC.

The genes are TRBV21-1 and TRBJ2-7; the D segment call TRBD1 is taken from the table without a DNA check. TRBV21-1 is recorded as a pseudogene. CDR3 length equals 12 residues. The CDR3 DNA follows: TGTGCCGTATCCGGGACAGGGTACGAGCAGTACTTC. Translation: CAVSGTGYEQYF.

This chain joins TRBV5-1 and TRBJ1-4; a possible D gene is TRBD1 (5 bases). Germline assignment: CDR1 SGHRS and CDR2 YFSETQ. Trimming stripped 2 bases from V and 0 bases from J, with 17 bases between. This CDR3 region has 18 residues. CDR3 sequence: CASSLGESGGATNEKLFF. The CDR3 bases are TGCGCCAGCAGCTTAGGGGAATCGGGGGGAGCAACTAATGAAAAACTGTTTTTT.

This clone was counted between two and nine times. This chain links TRBV6-4 with TRBJ2-1; no reliable D call. Germline CDR1 MRHNA, CDR2 SNTAGT. This CDR3 is 16 amino acids long. The V end was cut by 1 base, the J end by 0 bases, with 10 bases between. CDR3 nucleotide sequence: TGTGCCAGCAGTGACTGGTTTGGCCTCTCCTACAATGAGCAGTTCTTC. Residues: CASSDWFGLSYNEQFF.

This clone was picked up one time. The same CDR3 is also encoded by other DNA sequences in this sample. V and J are TRBV3-1 (or the pseudogene TRBV3-2) and TRBJ1-6; 7 nucleotides agree with TRBD1. The germline CDR1 and CDR2 sequences are LGHDT and YNNKEL (reference sequence). With V trimmed by 1 base and J by 10 bases, 4 bases remained unmatched. This CDR3 spans 14 amino acids. The CDR3, as DNA: TGTGCCAGCAGCCAAGGGACAGGAGGGTCACCCCTCCACTTT. It specifies CASSQGTGGSPLHF.

The J gene is TRBJ2-1, the V gene TRBV29-1; D remains unclear. Germline-derived CDR1 and CDR2 are SQVTM and ANQGSEA. V gave up 3 bases and J gave up 2 bases, with 5 bases separating them. CDR3 length: 12 amino acids. The CDR3 DNA sequence: TGCAGCGTTGACAGTGCCTACAATGAGCAGTTCTTC. Translating it yields CSVDSAYNEQFF.

A single count supports this clone. The chain links TRBV9 to TRBJ1-5; 9 nucleotides agree with TRBD1. CDR1 is SGDLS and CDR2 is YYNGEE in the germline V gene. This CDR3 comprises 15 residues. With 0 bases clipped from V and 5 bases from J, the junction kept 3 bases outside the gene matches. CDR3 loop: CASSVGTGVDQPQHF. The CDR3, as DNA: TGTGCCAGCAGCGTAGGGACAGGGGTTGATCAGCCCCAGCATTTT.

The V gene is TRBV19, the J gene TRBJ1-2, with a possible D match to TRBD1 (5 bases). Trimming took off 5 bases at V and 1 base at J, with 11 bases between the two ends. Looked up from germline, CDR1 is LNHDA and CDR2 is SQIVND (reference sequence). This CDR3 contains 14 residues. Written as DNA, the CDR3 is TGTGCCAGTAGTGACAGTGTAGTTAACTATGGCTACACCTTC. Its translation is CASSDSVVNYGYTF.

The chain links TRBV5-1 to TRBJ2-7; no clear D. The V gene's germline CDR1 is SGHRS and CDR2 YFSETQ. The V end was cut by 0 bases, the J end by 4 bases, with 17 bases between. The CDR3 consists of 16 residues. CDR3 region: CASSLGDTTSLYEQYF. The CDR3 DNA is TGCGCCAGCAGCTTGGGCGACACAACTTCACTGTACGAGCAGTACTTC. The entire variable domain, with the rest obtained from reference TRBV5-1 and TRBJ2-7, is as follows: KAGVTQTPRYLIKTRGQQVTLSCSPISGHRSVSWYQQTPGQGLQFLFEYFSETQRNKGNFPGRFSGRQFSNSRSEMNVSTLELGDSALYLCASSLGDTTSLYEQYFGPGTRLTVT.

This chain uses TRBV7-9 with TRBJ2-7, with TRBD1 matching over 8 bases. This CDR3 region has 15 residues. V dropped 4 bases and J dropped 0; count of bases not matched to a gene: 5. The germline CDR1 and CDR2 sequences are SEHNR and FQNEAQ (reference sequence). The CDR3 region has the DNA TGTGCCAGCAGCTCCAGAGGACAGGGCTCCTACGAGCAGTACTTC. It yields the protein CASSSRGQGSYEQYF.

The CDR3 sequence is CASSYTGANVLTF. The CDR3 DNA reads as TGCGCCAGCAGTTACACTGGGGCCAACGTCCTGACTTTC. V and J are TRBV5-1 and TRBJ2-6, with D hard to call. The CDR3 loop spans 13 amino acids. Germline V lookup: CDR1 SGHRS, CDR2 YFSETQ. Trimming removed 5 bases at V and 2 bases at J, with 5 bases between.

The V and J genes are TRBV18 and TRBJ1-3, with D possibly being TRBD1 (6 bases). This CDR3 comprises 17 residues. V lost 5 bases and J 2 bases, leaving 19 bases between the germline ends. From germline, CDR1 is KGHSH and CDR2 LQKENI. CDR3 bases: TGTGCCAGCTCATCATCTAACCCAGGGGTGGCTGGAAACACCATATATTTT. Translating gives CASSSSNPGVAGNTIYF.

J is TRBJ1-2 and V is TRBV5-1, with TRBD1 matching 8 bases. V shed 4 bases and J 9 bases; nucleotides not matched to a gene: 8. This CDR3 spans 13 amino acids. Per germline, CDR1 SGHRS and CDR2 YFSETQ. CDR3 DNA sequence: TGCGCCAGCAGCGACCGACAGGGGTTAAGCTACACCTTC. Encoded protein: CASSDRQGLSYTF.

V usage is TRBV11-2 and J usage is TRBJ2-2; 7 nucleotides line up with TRBD1. V lost 1 base, J lost 10 bases, and 9 bases stayed unmatched. Germline-derived CDR1 and CDR2 are SGHAT and FQNNGV. This CDR3 is built from 15 residues. The CDR3 spells CASSLGGGGREELFF. CDR3 DNA sequence: TGTGCCAGCAGCTTAGGAGGGGGCGGTCGTGAGGAGCTGTTTTTT.

The V gene is TRBV6-2 or TRBV6-3, the J gene TRBJ1-1, with 7 bases matching TRBD1. With 5 bases clipped from V and 3 bases from J, the junction kept 3 bases outside the gene matches. Germline loops: CDR1 MNHEY, CDR2 SVGEGT. The CDR3 is 13 amino acids. As DNA, the CDR3 is TGTGCCAGCAGTCAACAGGGGTACACTGAAGCTTTCTTT. Its translation is CASSQQGYTEAFF.

This clone was observed a single time. V and J are TRBV10-2 and TRBJ1-4, with 7 bases matching TRBD1. Germline lookup yields CDR1 WSHSY and CDR2 SAAADI. The CDR3 length is 15 residues. The ends lost 6 bases at V and 5 bases at J; junction bases unmatched: 9. The DNA for the CDR3 is TGCGCCAGCAGGGGGGCAGGGGGTCCCAATGAAAAACTGTTTTTT. Its protein is CASRGAGGPNEKLFF.

The chain employs TRBV13 and TRBJ2-3, with a possible D match to TRBD1 (5 bases). Germline CDR1 is PRHDT and CDR2 is FYEKMQ (reference sequence). Trimming removed 7 bases from V and 0 bases from J, with 14 bases in between. There are 15 residues in the CDR3. The CDR3 DNA follows: TGTGCCAGCACCCCTAGGGGCCGAAGCACAGATACGCAGTATTTT. Protein product: CASTPRGRSTDTQYF.

This chain joins TRBV7-2 and TRBJ2-3; no reliable D call. The CDR3 length is 13 residues. The germline V gene has CDR1 SGHTA and CDR2 FQGNSA. V was shortened by 1 base and J by 6 bases, with 8 bases between the two germline ends. The CDR3 region has the DNA TGTGCCAGCAGCTTAGGGCCCCTGGATACGCAGTATTTT. Translation gives CASSLGPLDTQYF.